This T cell receptor (beta chain) is from a study of blood T cell repertoires in COVID-19. Across the study: There were acute and convalescent COVID-19 samples, and they came from the United States, Italy and Spain. Nucleic acid was either cDNA or gDNA, and it came from T cells, B-cell-depleted T cells, or PBMCs.

This clone was detected a few times. Original processing methods: Quantification of nucleated cells was approximated via reference gene primer amplification. Assay: immunoSEQ multiplex PCR; the TCRdb copy retains only in-frame clones and omits some. From that table come the V and J calls and clone size; the DNA was used to work out D and trimming. This table has 150,000 to 200,000 clones, 65% to 80% appearing once. After removal of 5 bases from V and 6 bases from J, the junction contained 14 bases not matched to a gene. Germline V gene lookup returns CDR1 SEHNR and CDR2 FQNEAQ (reference sequence). The CDR3 spans 16 residues.

The source material was peripheral blood. The chain uses TRBV7-9 and TRBJ2-7; 9 bases line up with TRBD1. The sequence was obtained from a man in his sixties with acute or convalescent COVID-19. The CDR3 reads CASSRWTGENSGEQYF. CDR3 DNA sequence: TGTGCCAGCAGCCGTTGGACAGGGGAGAACTCGGGCGAGCAGTACTTC.